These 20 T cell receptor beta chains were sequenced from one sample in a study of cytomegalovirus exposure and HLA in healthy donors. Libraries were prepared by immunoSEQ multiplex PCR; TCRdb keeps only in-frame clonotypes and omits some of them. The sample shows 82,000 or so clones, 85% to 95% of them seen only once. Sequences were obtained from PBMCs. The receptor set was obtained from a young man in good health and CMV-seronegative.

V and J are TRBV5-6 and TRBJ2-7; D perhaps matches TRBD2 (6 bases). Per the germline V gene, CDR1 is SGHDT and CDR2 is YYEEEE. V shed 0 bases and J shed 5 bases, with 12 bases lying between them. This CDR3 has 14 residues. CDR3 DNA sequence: TGTGCCAGCAGCTTGGGGGGGAGGTACAACGAGCAGTACTTC. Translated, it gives CASSLGGRYNEQYF.

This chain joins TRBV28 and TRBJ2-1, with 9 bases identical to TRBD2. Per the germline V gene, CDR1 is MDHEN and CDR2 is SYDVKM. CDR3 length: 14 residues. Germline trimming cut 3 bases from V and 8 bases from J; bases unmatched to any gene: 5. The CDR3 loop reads CASSFLAGTDEQFF. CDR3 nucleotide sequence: TGTGCCAGCAGTTTCCTAGCGGGAACGGATGAGCAGTTCTTC.

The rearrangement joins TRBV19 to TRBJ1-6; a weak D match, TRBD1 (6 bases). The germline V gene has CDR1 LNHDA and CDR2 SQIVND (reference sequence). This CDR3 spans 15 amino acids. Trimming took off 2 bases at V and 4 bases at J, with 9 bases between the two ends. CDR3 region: CASSISGVYNSPLHF. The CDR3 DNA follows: TGTGCCAGTAGTATATCAGGGGTATATAATTCACCCCTCCACTTT.

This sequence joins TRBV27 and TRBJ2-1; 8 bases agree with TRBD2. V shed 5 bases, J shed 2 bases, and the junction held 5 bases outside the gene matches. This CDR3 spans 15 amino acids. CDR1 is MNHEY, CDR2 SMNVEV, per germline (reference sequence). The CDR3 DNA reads TGTGCCAGCAGTGCGCGGGGGGCCCCCTACAATGAGCAGTTCTTC. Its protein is CASSARGAPYNEQFF.

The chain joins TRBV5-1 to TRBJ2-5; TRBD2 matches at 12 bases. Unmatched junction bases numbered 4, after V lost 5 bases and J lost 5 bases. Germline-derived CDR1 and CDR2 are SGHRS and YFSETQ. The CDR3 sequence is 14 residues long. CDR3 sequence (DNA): TGCGCCAGCAGTCCCGGGACTAGCGGGGAGACCCAGTACTTC. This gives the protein CASSPGTSGETQYF.

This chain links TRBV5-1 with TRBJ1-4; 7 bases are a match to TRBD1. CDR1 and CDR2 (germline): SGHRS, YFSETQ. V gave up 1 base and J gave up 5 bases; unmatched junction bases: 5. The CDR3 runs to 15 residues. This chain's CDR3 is CASSLPGTENEKLFF. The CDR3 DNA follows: TGCGCCAGCAGCTTGCCCGGGACAGAAAATGAAAAACTGTTTTTT.

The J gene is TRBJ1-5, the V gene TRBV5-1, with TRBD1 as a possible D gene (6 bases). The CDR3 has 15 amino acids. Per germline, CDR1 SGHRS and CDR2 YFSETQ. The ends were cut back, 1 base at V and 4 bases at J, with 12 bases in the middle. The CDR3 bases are TGCGCCAGCAGCTTGTCGGGGGGGCGTAATCAGCCCCAGCATTTT. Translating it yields CASSLSGGRNQPQHF. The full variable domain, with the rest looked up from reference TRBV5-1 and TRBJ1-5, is KAGVTQTPRYLIKTRGQQVTLSCSPISGHRSVSWYQQTPGQGLQFLFEYFSETQRNKGNFPGRFSGRQFSNSRSEMNVSTLELGDSALYLCASSLSGGRNQPQHFGDGTRLSIL.

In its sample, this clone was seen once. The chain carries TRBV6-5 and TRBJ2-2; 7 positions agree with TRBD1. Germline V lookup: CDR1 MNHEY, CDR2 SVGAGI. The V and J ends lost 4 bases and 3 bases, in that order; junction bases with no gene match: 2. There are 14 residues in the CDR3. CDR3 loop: CASSWDRDTGELFF. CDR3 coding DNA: TGTGCCAGCAGTTGGGACAGAGACACCGGGGAGCTGTTTTTT.

The CDR3 loop is CASSQVPSGSDEQFF. The CDR3 DNA follows: TGCGCCAGCAGCCAAGTGCCTAGCGGGAGCGATGAGCAGTTCTTC. The chain has TRBV4-1 and TRBJ2-1; 10 bases line up with TRBD2. Germline lookup yields CDR1 MGHRA and CDR2 YSYEKL. This CDR3 is 15 amino acids long. The ends lost 1 base at V and 8 bases at J; junction bases unmatched: 5.

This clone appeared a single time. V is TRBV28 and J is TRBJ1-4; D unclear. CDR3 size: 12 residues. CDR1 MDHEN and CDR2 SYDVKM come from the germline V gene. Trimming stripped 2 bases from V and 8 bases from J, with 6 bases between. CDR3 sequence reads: CASSLKREKLFF. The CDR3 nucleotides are TGTGCCAGCAGTTTAAAACGGGAAAAACTGTTTTTT.

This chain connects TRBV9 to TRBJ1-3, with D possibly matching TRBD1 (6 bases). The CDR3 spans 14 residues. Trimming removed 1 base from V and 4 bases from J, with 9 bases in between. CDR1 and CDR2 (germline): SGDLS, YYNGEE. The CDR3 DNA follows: TGTGCCAGCAGCGTACAGGGGTCCGGAAACACCATATATTTT. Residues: CASSVQGSGNTIYF.

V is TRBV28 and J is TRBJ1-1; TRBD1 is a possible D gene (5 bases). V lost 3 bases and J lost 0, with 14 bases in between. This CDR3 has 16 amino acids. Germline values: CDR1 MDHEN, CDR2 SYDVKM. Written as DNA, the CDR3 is TGTGCCAGCAGTTTGGGGGGGGGACTGATGAACACTGAAGCTTTCTTT. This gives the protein CASSLGGGLMNTEAFF.

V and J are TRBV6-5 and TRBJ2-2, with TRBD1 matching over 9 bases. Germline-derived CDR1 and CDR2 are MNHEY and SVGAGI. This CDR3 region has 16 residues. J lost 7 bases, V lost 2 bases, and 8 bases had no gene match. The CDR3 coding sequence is TGTGCCAGCAGTTACCAGGGGGACAGGGCAGTCGGGGAGCTGTTTTTT. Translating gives CASSYQGDRAVGELFF.

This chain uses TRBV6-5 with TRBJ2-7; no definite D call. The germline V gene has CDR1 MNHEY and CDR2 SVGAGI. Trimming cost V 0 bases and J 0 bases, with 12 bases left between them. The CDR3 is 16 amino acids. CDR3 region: CASSYSGGLSSYEQYF. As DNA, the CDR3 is TGTGCCAGCAGTTACTCCGGCGGCTTAAGCTCCTACGAGCAGTACTTC.

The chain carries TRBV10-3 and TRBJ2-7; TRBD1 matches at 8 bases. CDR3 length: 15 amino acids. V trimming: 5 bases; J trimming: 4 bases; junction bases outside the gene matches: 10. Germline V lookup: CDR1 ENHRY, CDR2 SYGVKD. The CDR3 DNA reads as TGTGCCATCAGTATTGGACAGGGACCTTTTTACGAGCAGTACTTC. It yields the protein CAISIGQGPFYEQYF.

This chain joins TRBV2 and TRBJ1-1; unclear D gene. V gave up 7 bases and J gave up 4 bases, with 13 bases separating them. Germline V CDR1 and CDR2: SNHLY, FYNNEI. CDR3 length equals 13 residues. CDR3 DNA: TGTGCCAGCACCACCGGAGGTATCACTGAAGCTTTCTTT. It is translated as CASTTGGITEAFF. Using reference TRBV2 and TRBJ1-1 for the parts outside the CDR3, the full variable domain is EPEVTQTPSHQVTQMGQEVILRCVPISNHLYFYWYRQILGQKVEFLVSFYNNEISEKSEIFDDQFSVERPDGSNFTLKIRSTKLEDSAMYFCASTTGGITEAFFGQGTRLTVV.

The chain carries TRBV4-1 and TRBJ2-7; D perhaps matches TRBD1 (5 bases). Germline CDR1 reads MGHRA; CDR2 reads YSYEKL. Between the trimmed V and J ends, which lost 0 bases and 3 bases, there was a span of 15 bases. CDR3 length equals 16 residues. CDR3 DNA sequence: TGCGCCAGCAGCCAAGAAGTTGTGACAGAATACTACGAGCAGTACTTC. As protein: CASSQEVVTEYYEQYF.

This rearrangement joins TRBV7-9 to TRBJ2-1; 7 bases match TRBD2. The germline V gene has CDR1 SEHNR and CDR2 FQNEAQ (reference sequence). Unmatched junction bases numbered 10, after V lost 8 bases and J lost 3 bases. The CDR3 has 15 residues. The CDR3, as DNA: TGTGCCAGCCTTGGGGGGGGAGCTGTCTACAATGAGCAGTTCTTC. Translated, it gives CASLGGGAVYNEQFF.

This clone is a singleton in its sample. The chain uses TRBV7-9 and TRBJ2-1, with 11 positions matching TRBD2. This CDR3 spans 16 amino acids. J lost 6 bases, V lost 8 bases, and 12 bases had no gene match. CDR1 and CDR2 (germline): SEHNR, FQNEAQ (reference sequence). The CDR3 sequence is CASGLLSGRAGNEQFF. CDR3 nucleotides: TGTGCCAGCGGCCTACTTAGCGGGAGGGCAGGCAATGAGCAGTTCTTC. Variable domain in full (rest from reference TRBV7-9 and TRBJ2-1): DTGVSQNPRHKITKRGQNVTFRCDPISEHNRLYWYRQTLGQGPEFLTYFQNEAQLEKSRLLSDRFSAERPKGSFSTLEIQRTEQGDSAMYLCASGLLSGRAGNEQFFGPGTRLTVL.

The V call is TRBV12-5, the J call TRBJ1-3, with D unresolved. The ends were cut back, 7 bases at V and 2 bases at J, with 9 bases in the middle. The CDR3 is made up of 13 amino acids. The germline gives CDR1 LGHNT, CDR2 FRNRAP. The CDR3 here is CASATRTGNTIYF. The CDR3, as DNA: TGTGCTAGTGCCACGAGGACTGGAAACACCATATATTTT.